Listed below are T cell receptor beta chains from one sample, sequenced in a study of blood T cell repertoires in COVID-19. Sequencing used immunoSEQ multiplex PCR; TCRdb keeps in-frame clones, though not all of them. The sample contains fewer than 250,000 clones, around 82% of which appear only once. The specimen was PBMCs or T cells enriched from blood (not recorded which). These TCRs come from a woman between 40 and 55 years old who had been exposed to COVID-19. Each CDR3 is given with its conserved first and last residue. D genes are given only for firm matches. A row's size may be missing; if present it is once, few, many or a size class.

>TRBD1|TRBJ1-2|.|TRBV3-1/TRBV3-2
TGTGCCAGCAGCCGGTTAGGGGGCGAAAGTCAGGGTGGCTACACCTTC
CASSRLGGESQGGYTF
>.|TRBJ1-3|few|TRBV27
TGTGCCAGCAGCCTACGGGGGGGAAACACCATATATTTT
CASSLRGGNTIYF
>.|TRBJ2-7|.|TRBV27
TGTGCCAGCAGTTCCCCCCAGGGTTCGGCGTACGAGCAGTACTTC
CASSSPQGSAYEQYF
>.|TRBJ1-5|.|TRBV11-2
TGTGCCAGCAGCCGGGGGTTTGATAGCAATCAGCCCCAGCATTTT
CASSRGFDSNQPQHF
>TRBD1|TRBJ1-5|.|TRBV7-2
TGTGCCAGCAGCCTAACCGGACAGGGACTCAATCAGCCCCAGCATTTT
CASSLTGQGLNQPQHF
>TRBD1|TRBJ2-7|.|TRBV5-6
TGTGCCAGCAGCTCGGGACAGCGGTTCGGCGAGCAGTACTTC
CASSSGQRFGEQYF
>TRBD1|TRBJ1-3|.|TRBV2
TGTGCCAGCACGCGAGGACAGGTTGGAAACACCATATATTTT
CASTRGQVGNTIYF
>.|TRBJ2-7|.|TRBV28
TGTGCCAGCAGTCTACAGGGGGGGTTCGGCGAGCAGTACTTC
CASSLQGGFGEQYF
>.|TRBJ1-5|few|TRBV19
TGTGCCAGTAGTTTCGGACAGAGCAATCAGCCCCAGCATTTT
CASSFGQSNQPQHF
>.|TRBJ1-6|.|TRBV7-6
TGTGCCAGCAGCACCCGTCGAGGGCATTCACCCCTCCACTTT
CASSTRRGHSPLHF
>.|TRBJ1-1|.|TRBV6-5
TGTGCCACCCGGGGACTGAGGAACACTGAAGCTTTCTTT
CATRGLRNTEAFF
>.|TRBJ1-2|.|TRBV19
TGTGCCAGTAGTACCTACTATGGCTACACCTTC
CASSTYYGYTF
>.|TRBJ1-6|.|TRBV7-2
TGTGCCAGCAGCCCCCTCGGGGTCTCGGATAATTCACCCCTCCACTTT
CASSPLGVSDNSPLHF
>TRBD1|TRBJ2-7|medium-sized|TRBV13
TGTGCCAGCAGCTCCTCGGACAGGGTTCACTACGAGCAGTACTTC
CASSSSDRVHYEQYF
>TRBD1|TRBJ1-5|.|TRBV3-1/TRBV3-2
TGTGCCAGCAGCCAAGGGACAGGGCTGACTCAGCCCCAGCATTTT
CASSQGTGLTQPQHF
>TRBD1|TRBJ2-7|.|TRBV11-3
TGTGCCAGCAGCTGGAGGACAGGGGGCTACGAGCAGTACTTC
CASSWRTGGYEQYF
>.|TRBJ2-1|.|TRBV24-1
TGTGCCACCAGTGACCGCCCGGGAAATGAGCAGTTCTTC
CATSDRPGNEQFF
>TRBD1|TRBJ2-7|.|TRBV19
TGTGCCAGTAGGCCGGGACAGGGGGCAATCGACGAGCAGTACTTC
CASRPGQGAIDEQYF
>.|TRBJ1-2|.|TRBV18
TGTGCCAGCTCACCTAACAGCTTCGCTAACTATGGCTACACCTTC
CASSPNSFANYGYTF
>TRBD2|TRBJ2-2|.|TRBV5-1
TGCGCCAGCAGCGGAGCTAGCGGGGGGGCTCCCGGGGAGCTGTTTTTT
CASSGASGGAPGELFF
>TRBD2|TRBJ2-7|.|TRBV10-3
TGTGCCATCAGTGATGGCGGGGGCTCCTACGAGCAGTACTTC
CAISDGGGSYEQYF
>TRBD1|TRBJ1-4|.|TRBV28
TGTGCCAGCAGACAGGGGGCACGCGAAAAACTGTTTTTT
CASRQGAREKLFF
>TRBD2|TRBJ2-2|.|TRBV27
TGTGCCAGCAGTTTATCGGTCGGGCGGGGGGGCCAACCCGGGGAGCTGTTTTTT
CASSLSVGRGGQPGELFF
>.|TRBJ2-5|.|TRBV30
TGTGCCTGGAGTTCACAAGAGACCCAGTACTTC
CAWSSQETQYF
>.|TRBJ2-5|.|TRBV11-2
TGTGCCAGCAGCCCGAACGGAGAGACCCAGTACTTC
CASSPNGETQYF
>TRBD2|TRBJ2-1|.|TRBV5-4
TGTGCCAGCAGCTTGGATGGCGGGGGGGGATACAATGAGCAGTTCTTC
CASSLDGGGGYNEQFF
>TRBD1|TRBJ2-3|.|TRBV27
TGTGCCAGCAGTTTCAGGGACAGCCCCTTCACAGATACGCAGTATTTT
CASSFRDSPFTDTQYF
>.|TRBJ2-5|.|TRBV29-1
TGCAGCGTAGTGAGAGAGGTAGAGACCCAGTACTTC
CSVVREVETQYF
>TRBD1|TRBJ2-3|.|TRBV9
TGTGCCAGCAGCCTACAGGGGATAGATACGCAGTATTTT
CASSLQGIDTQYF
>TRBD1|TRBJ1-1|.|TRBV2
TGTGCCAGCAGTGTGCAGGGGGCGCGAAATGCTGAAGCTTTCTTT
CASSVQGARNAEAFF
>.|TRBJ2-5|.|TRBV19
TGTGCCAGTACGGCTGATTCGGGTACCCAGTACTTC
CASTADSGTQYF
>TRBD2|TRBJ2-5|.|TRBV7-9
TGTGCCATCCCAACTTCAATAGCGGGGATGCCCCAAGAGACCCAGTACTTC
CAIPTSIAGMPQETQYF
>.|TRBJ1-3|.|TRBV5-1
TGCGCCAGCAGCTTGAATCGGGGAAACACCATATATTTT
CASSLNRGNTIYF
>.|TRBJ2-1|.|TRBV30
TGTGCCTGGAGCGCGGACAATGAGCAGTTCTTC
CAWSADNEQFF
>.|TRBJ2-6|.|TRBV7-2
TGTGCCAGCAGCTTGTCCGGTTTGGGGGCCAACGTCCTGACTTTC
CASSLSGLGANVLTF
>.|TRBJ2-2|.|TRBV6-5
TGTGCCAGCCTGCGCGGGACGCCTAACACCGGGGAGCTGTTTTTT
CASLRGTPNTGELFF
>TRBD1|TRBJ1-1|.|TRBV19
TGTGCCAGTAGTACCCTGGGACAGGAAGCTTTCTTT
CASSTLGQEAFF
>.|TRBJ1-2|.|TRBV30
TGTGCCTGGAGTACCTACAGCTATGGCTACACCTTC
CAWSTYSYGYTF
>TRBD2|TRBJ2-5|few|TRBV2
TGTGCCAGCAGTGTAGAAGCGGGGGGCCCCTGGGACCAGTACTTC
CASSVEAGGPWDQYF
>TRBD1|TRBJ1-3|.|TRBV9
TGTGCCAGCAGTTACCAGGGGGTCGGGCTCTCCGGAAACACCATATATTTT
CASSYQGVGLSGNTIYF
>.|TRBJ1-5|.|TRBV11-2
TGTGCCAGCAGCTTTACATCCGATAGCAATCAGCCCCAGCATTTT
CASSFTSDSNQPQHF
>.|TRBJ2-3|.|TRBV3-1/TRBV3-2
TGTGCCAGCAGCCAAGATCGGAGGGAAGATACGCAGTATTTT
CASSQDRREDTQYF